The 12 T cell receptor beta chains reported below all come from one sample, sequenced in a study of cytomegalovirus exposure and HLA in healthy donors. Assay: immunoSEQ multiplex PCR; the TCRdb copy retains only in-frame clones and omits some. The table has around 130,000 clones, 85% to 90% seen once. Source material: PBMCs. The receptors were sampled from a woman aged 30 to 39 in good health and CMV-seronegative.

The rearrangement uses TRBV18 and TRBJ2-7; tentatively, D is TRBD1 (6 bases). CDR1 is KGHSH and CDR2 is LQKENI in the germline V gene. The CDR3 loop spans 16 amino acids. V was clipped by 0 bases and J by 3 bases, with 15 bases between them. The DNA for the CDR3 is TGTGCCAGCTCACCACCCAAGACAGGATTAAACTACGAGCAGTACTTC. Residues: CASSPPKTGLNYEQYF.

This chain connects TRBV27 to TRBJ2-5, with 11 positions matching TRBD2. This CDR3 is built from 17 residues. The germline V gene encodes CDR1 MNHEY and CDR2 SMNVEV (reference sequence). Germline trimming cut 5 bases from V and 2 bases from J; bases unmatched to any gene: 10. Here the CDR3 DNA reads TGTGCCAGCAGTCCGAACCGACTAGCGGGGACTCAAGAGACCCAGTACTTC. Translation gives CASSPNRLAGTQETQYF.

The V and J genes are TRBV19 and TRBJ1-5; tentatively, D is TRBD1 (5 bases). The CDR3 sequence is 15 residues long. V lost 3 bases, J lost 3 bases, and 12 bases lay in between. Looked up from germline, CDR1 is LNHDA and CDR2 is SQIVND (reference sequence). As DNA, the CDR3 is TGTGCCAGTAGTATTGCCAGGGCGCCCAATCAGCCCCAGCATTTT. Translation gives CASSIARAPNQPQHF.

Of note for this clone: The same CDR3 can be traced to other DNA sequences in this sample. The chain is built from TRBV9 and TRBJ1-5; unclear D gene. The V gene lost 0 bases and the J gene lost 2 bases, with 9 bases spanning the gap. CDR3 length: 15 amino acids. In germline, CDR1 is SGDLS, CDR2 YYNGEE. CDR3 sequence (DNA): TGTGCCAGCAGCGTAGGCGGGAGCGGCAATCAGCCCCAGCATTTT. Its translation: CASSVGGSGNQPQHF.

CDR3 in DNA: TGTGCCAGCAGCCTACCGGGACAGGCTAACACCGGGGAGCTGTTTTTT. Amino acids: CASSLPGQANTGELFF. The chain recombines TRBV25-1 with TRBJ2-2; TRBD1 agrees at 8 bases. Trimming at V came to 6 bases and at J to 2 bases, leaving 8 bases not matched to a gene. There are 16 residues in the CDR3. CDR1 is MGHDK and CDR2 is SYGVNS in the germline V gene.

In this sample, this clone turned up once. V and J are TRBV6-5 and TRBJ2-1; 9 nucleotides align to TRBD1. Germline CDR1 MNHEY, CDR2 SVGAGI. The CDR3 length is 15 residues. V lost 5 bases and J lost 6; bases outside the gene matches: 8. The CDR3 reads CASSPDRGRGNEQFF. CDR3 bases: TGTGCCAGCAGTCCGGACAGGGGACGGGGCAATGAGCAGTTCTTC.

In nucleotides, the CDR3 is TGTGCCAGTAGTCCCACCGGCGGACAGCCGTCTAACTATGGCTACACCTTC. Amino acids: CASSPTGGQPSNYGYTF. This chain links TRBV19 with TRBJ1-2, with D tentatively TRBD1 (6 bases). CDR3 length equals 17 residues. Trimming stripped 5 bases from V and 0 bases from J, with 19 bases between. Germline CDR1 is LNHDA and CDR2 is SQIVND (reference sequence).

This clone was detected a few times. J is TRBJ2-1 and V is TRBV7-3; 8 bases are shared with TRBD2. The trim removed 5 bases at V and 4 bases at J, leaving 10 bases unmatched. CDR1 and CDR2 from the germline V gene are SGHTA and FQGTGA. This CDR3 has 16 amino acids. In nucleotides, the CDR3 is TGTGCCAGCAGCCCAGACCCGGGGGGGGCGTACAATGAGCAGTTCTTC. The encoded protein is CASSPDPGGAYNEQFF. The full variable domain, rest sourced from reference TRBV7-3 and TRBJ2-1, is GAGVSQTPSNKVTEKGKYVELRCDPISGHTALYWYRQSLGQGPEFLIYFQGTGAADDSGLPNDRFFAVRPEGSVSTLKIQRTERGDSAVYLCASSPDPGGAYNEQFFGPGTRLTVL.

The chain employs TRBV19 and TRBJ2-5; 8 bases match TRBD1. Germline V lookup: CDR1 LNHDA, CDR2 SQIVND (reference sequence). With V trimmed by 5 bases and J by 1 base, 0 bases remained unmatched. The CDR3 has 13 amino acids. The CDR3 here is CASSQGAQETQYF. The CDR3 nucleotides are TGTGCCAGTAGTCAGGGGGCCCAAGAGACCCAGTACTTC.

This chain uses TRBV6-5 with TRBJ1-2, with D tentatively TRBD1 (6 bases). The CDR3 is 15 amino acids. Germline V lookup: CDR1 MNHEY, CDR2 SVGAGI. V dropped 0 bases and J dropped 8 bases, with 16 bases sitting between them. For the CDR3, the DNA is TGTGCCAGCAGTTACTCGGGGGGGGGCGCGGACGGCTACACCTTC. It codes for CASSYSGGGADGYTF.

CDR3: CATRAQGGNEQFF. CDR3 in DNA: TGTGCCACCAGGGCACAGGGGGGGAATGAGCAGTTCTTC. The chain has TRBV7-3 and TRBJ2-1; tentatively, D is TRBD1 (8 bases). The CDR3 runs 13 residues. Trimming cost V 10 bases and J 7 bases, with 17 bases left between them. Germline V gene data show CDR1 as SGHTA and CDR2 as FQGTGA.

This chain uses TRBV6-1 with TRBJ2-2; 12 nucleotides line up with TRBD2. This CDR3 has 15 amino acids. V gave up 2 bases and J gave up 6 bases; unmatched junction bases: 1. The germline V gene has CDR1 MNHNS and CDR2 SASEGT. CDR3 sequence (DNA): TGTGCCAGCAGTGAACTAGCGGGGGGGCCCGGGGAGCTGTTTTTT. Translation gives CASSELAGGPGELFF.